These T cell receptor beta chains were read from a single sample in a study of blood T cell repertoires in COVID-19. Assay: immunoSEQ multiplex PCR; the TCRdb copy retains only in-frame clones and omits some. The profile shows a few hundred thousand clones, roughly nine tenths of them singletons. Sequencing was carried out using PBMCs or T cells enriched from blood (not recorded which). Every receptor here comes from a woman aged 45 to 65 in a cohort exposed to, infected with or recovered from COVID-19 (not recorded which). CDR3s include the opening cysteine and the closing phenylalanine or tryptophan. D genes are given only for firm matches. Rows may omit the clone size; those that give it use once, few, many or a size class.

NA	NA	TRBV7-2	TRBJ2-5	CASSSRAGETQYF	TGTGCCAGCAGCTCCCGCGCGGGGGAGACCCAGTACTTC
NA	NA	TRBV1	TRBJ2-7	CTSSQDEGAPKEQYF	TGCACCAGCAGCCAAGATGAGGGGGCGCCTAAAGAGCAGTACTTC
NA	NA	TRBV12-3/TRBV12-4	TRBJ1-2	CASRGRDYGYTF	TGTGCCAGCAGAGGCAGGGACTATGGCTACACCTTC
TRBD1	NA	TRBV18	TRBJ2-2	CASSLDRLMNTGELFF	TGTGCCAGCTCACTGGACAGGCTGATGAACACCGGGGAGCTGTTTTTT
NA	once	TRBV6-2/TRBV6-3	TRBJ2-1	CASSPRVGGAELEFF	TGTGCCAGCAGCCCCCGGGTAGGGGGGGCCGAGTTGGAGTTCTTC
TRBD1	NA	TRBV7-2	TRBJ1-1	CASSLVWGRGTEAFF	TGTGCCAGCAGCTTAGTATGGGGCAGGGGGACTGAAGCTTTCTTT
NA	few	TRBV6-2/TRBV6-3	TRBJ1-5	CASSYTLSAGEPQHF	TGTGCCAGCAGTTATACCCTGAGCGCCGGGGAGCCCCAGCATTTT
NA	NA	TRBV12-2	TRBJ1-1	CASRLTGWLNTEAFF	TGTGCAAGTCGCTTAACAGGCTGGCTGAACACTGAAGCTTTCTTT
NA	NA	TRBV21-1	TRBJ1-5	CASRRDDRGNQPQHF	TGTGCCAGCCGACGGGATGACAGGGGAAATCAGCCCCAGCATTTT
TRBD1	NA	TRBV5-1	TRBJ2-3	CASSPGPGQGGTDTQYF	TGCGCCAGCAGCCCCGGCCCGGGACAGGGAGGCACAGATACGCAGTATTTT
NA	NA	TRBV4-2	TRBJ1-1	CASSQDLDRTMNTEAFF	TGTGCCAGCAGCCAAGACCTCGACAGGACGATGAACACTGAAGCTTTCTTT
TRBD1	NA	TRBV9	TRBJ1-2	CASSASGTGVRPYGYTF	TGTGCCAGCAGCGCCTCCGGGACAGGGGTAAGGCCATATGGCTACACCTTC
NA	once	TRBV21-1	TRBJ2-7	CASSIVLKPPTSGGCCDEQYF	TGTGCCAGCAGCATTGTTCTAAAGCCCCCAACTAGCGGGGGGTGCTGCGACGAGCAGTACTTC
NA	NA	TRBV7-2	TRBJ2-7	CASSLRAVRGGTYEQYF	TGTGCCAGCAGCTTAAGGGCGGTAAGGGGTGGTACCTACGAGCAGTACTTC
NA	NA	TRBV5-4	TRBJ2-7	CASSLSGGVNAGREQYF	TGTGCCAGCAGCTTGTCTGGAGGGGTTAATGCAGGGCGAGAGCAGTACTTC
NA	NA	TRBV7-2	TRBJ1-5	CASSPPYQPQHF	TGTGCCAGCAGCCCCCCGTATCAGCCCCAGCATTTT
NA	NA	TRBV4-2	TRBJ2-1	CASSQAGVVGSNEQFF	TGTGCCAGCAGCCAAGCCGGGGTGGTGGGGTCCAATGAGCAGTTCTTC
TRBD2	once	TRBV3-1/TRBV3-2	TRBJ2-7	CASSHLSGDFGSYEQYF	TGTGCCAGCAGCCACCTAAGCGGGGACTTCGGCTCCTACGAGCAGTACTTC
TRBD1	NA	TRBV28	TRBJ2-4	CASSSITRRTGGFVAKNIQYF	TGTGCCAGCAGTTCGATTACCCGGCGGACAGGGGGTTTCGTGGCCAAAAACATTCAGTACTTC
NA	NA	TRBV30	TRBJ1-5	CAWRGAGLQPQHF	TGTGCCTGGAGGGGGGCAGGGCTTCAGCCCCAGCATTTT
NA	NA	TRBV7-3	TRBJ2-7	CASSLTKQSEQYF	TGTGCCAGCAGCTTAACGAAACAGAGCGAGCAGTACTTC
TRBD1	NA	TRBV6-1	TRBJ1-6	CASSAGFGQGDSPLHF	TGTGCCAGCAGTGCAGGGTTCGGACAGGGAGATTCACCCCTCCACTTT